A single sample gave rise to the 27 T cell receptor beta chains below, sequenced in a study of blood T cell repertoires in COVID-19. This table comes from immunoSEQ multiplex PCR, and its TCRdb copy is limited to in-frame clones, with some not included. The sample carries fewer than 60,000 clones, approximately 80% recorded once. Input material: peripheral blood. The source of these receptors is a human donor in a cohort sampled during active COVID-19.

CDR3 nucleotides: TGTGCTAGTGGCCGGACTAGCGGAGGATTAAACAATGAGCAGTTCTTC. Translation: CASGRTSGGLNNEQFF. The chain has TRBV12-5 and TRBJ2-1; 10 bases align to TRBD2. This CDR3 has 16 residues. The V segment lost 6 bases and the J segment 5 bases; nucleotides outside the gene matches: 10. Germline V CDR1 and CDR2: LGHNT, FRNRAP.

This sequence joins TRBV28 and TRBJ2-7; the D gene is possibly TRBD2 (6 bases). The CDR3 runs 13 residues. The V gene lost 10 bases and the J gene lost 4 bases, with 17 bases spanning the gap. CDR1 and CDR2 (germline): MDHEN, SYDVKM. This CDR3 is CATTAGGGYEQYF. CDR3 bases: TGTGCCACAACGGCCGGGGGTGGGTACGAGCAGTACTTC.

The chain links TRBV19 to TRBJ1-4; TRBD1 agrees at 7 bases. CDR1 LNHDA and CDR2 SQIVND come from the germline V gene (reference sequence). After removal of 11 bases from V and 8 bases from J, the junction contained 8 bases not matched to a gene. The CDR3 spans 12 residues. The CDR3 loop is CARTGSGEKLFF. In DNA, the CDR3 is TGTGCCCGGACAGGCTCGGGAGAAAAACTGTTTTTT.

The chain couples TRBV12-5 to TRBJ2-7; no definite D call. Trimming removed 2 bases from V and 5 bases from J, with 4 bases in between. This CDR3 is built from 11 residues. Germline lookup yields CDR1 LGHNT and CDR2 FRNRAP. The CDR3, as DNA: TGTGCTAGTGGTTTGCGGGACGAGCAGTACTTC. Its protein is CASGLRDEQYF.

The gene calls are TRBV5-1 and TRBJ2-5; D perhaps matches TRBD1 (7 bases). V lost 4 bases and J 4 bases, leaving 14 bases between the germline ends. The CDR3 sequence is 14 residues long. CDR1 and CDR2 from the germline V gene are SGHRS and YFSETQ. The chain's CDR3 is CASSNQGGRETQYF. The CDR3 bases are TGCGCCAGCAGCAATCAGGGGGGAAGAGAGACCCAGTACTTC.

The V gene is TRBV19, the J gene TRBJ1-2; D gene ambiguous. Germline V lookup: CDR1 LNHDA, CDR2 SQIVND (reference sequence). The length of the CDR3 is 14 residues. V lost 2 bases to trimming and J lost 0 bases, with 7 bases between them. CDR3 amino acids: CASSISQANYGYTF. The CDR3 DNA follows: TGTGCCAGTAGTATATCTCAGGCTAACTATGGCTACACCTTC.

The chain joins TRBV19 to TRBJ1-1; D possibly corresponds to TRBD1 (5 bases). The V end was cut by 5 bases, the J end by 4 bases, with 11 bases between. This CDR3 spans 13 amino acids. CDR1 LNHDA and CDR2 SQIVND come from the germline V gene (reference sequence). The CDR3 here is CASSPLGATEAFF. The CDR3, as DNA: TGTGCCAGTAGTCCCCTAGGGGCCACTGAAGCTTTCTTT.

This chain links TRBV15 with TRBJ2-7, with 9 bases that match TRBD2. The CDR3 length is 16 residues. Unmatched junction bases numbered 6, after V lost 0 bases and J lost 3 bases. CDR1 and CDR2 (germline): LNHNV, YYDKDF (reference sequence). CDR3 DNA sequence: TGTGCCACCAGCAGAGATGACCCTAGCGGGAACTACGAGCAGTACTTC. Encoded protein: CATSRDDPSGNYEQYF.

This clone was recorded once. The V gene is TRBV27, the J gene TRBJ2-1; no firm D call. The CDR3 has 13 amino acids. Trimming shortened V by 8 bases and J by 5 bases, and 13 bases separated the two germline ends. The germline CDR1 and CDR2 sequences are MNHEY and SMNVEV (reference sequence). The CDR3 is CASGRRGNNEQFF. The DNA for the CDR3 is TGTGCCAGCGGCCGGCGAGGAAACAATGAGCAGTTCTTC.

The chain's CDR3 is CASSPRQGSERVFF. In nucleotides, the CDR3 is TGTGCCAGCTCACCGAGGCAGGGATCTGAGCGGGTGTTTTTT. V is TRBV18 and J is TRBJ1-4; D might be TRBD1 (5 bases). This CDR3 is 14 amino acids long. The V end lost 3 bases, the J end lost 15 bases, and 20 bases lay between the germline ends. Per germline, CDR1 KGHSH and CDR2 LQKENI.

V usage is TRBV5-1 and J usage is TRBJ2-5, with 10 bases matching TRBD2. The V segment lost 2 bases and the J segment 5 bases; nucleotides outside the gene matches: 6. The CDR3 is 15 amino acids. CDR1 and CDR2 (germline): SGHRS, YFSETQ. The chain's CDR3 is CASSFSGRSPETQYF. Written as DNA, the CDR3 is TGCGCCAGCAGCTTTAGCGGGAGGAGCCCGGAGACCCAGTACTTC.

The chain couples TRBV5-1 to TRBJ2-3; D gene uncertain. The CDR3 totals 14 residues. V lost 5 bases and J 0 bases, leaving 10 bases between the germline ends. Germline-derived CDR1 and CDR2 are SGHRS and YFSETQ. This CDR3 is CASSFERSTDTQYF. Here the CDR3 DNA reads TGCGCCAGCAGTTTTGAACGGAGCACAGATACGCAGTATTTT.

The CDR3 is CASSQGPGYEQYF. The DNA for the CDR3 is TGTGCCAGTAGTCAGGGTCCCGGGTACGAGCAGTACTTC. This sequence joins TRBV19 and TRBJ2-7; TRBD1 might be the D (5 bases). The ends were cut back, 5 bases at V and 4 bases at J, with 12 bases in the middle. Looked up from germline, CDR1 is LNHDA and CDR2 is SQIVND (reference sequence). CDR3 length equals 13 residues.

This clone was picked up one time. This chain links TRBV6-1 with TRBJ2-6; no clear D. The CDR3 sequence is 15 residues long. Germline CDR1 is MNHNS and CDR2 is SASEGT. V lost 2 bases, J lost 4 bases, and 9 bases lay in between. The DNA for the CDR3 is TGTGCCAGCAGTGAAAGCCCGTCAGGGGCCAACGTCCTGACTTTC. The encoded protein is CASSESPSGANVLTF.

The chain recombines TRBV5-1 with TRBJ2-5; maybe TRBD1 (5 bases). Germline CDR1 is SGHRS and CDR2 is YFSETQ. Deletions cut 6 bases from V and 2 bases from J, with 14 bases between. The CDR3 has 14 amino acids. As DNA, the CDR3 is TGCGCCAGCAATTCCGCGCAGGGTCAAGAGACCCAGTACTTC. Its translation is CASNSAQGQETQYF.

This clone was seen a handful of times. This sequence joins TRBV7-9 and TRBJ2-1; 15 nucleotides line up with TRBD2. Germline V CDR1 and CDR2: SEHNR, FQNEAQ (reference sequence). V lost 1 base to trimming and J lost 9 bases; unmatched junction nucleotides: 10. The CDR3 is made up of 18 amino acids. CDR3 region: CASSLGTSGRAGVGEQFF. CDR3 nucleotides: TGTGCCAGCAGCTTAGGGACTAGCGGGAGGGCCGGGGTTGGTGAGCAGTTCTTC.

The V gene is TRBV29-1, the J gene TRBJ2-1; possibly TRBD2 for D (5 bases). The CDR3 has 11 amino acids. The V gene's germline CDR1 is SQVTM and CDR2 ANQGSEA. V dropped 6 bases and J dropped 4 bases, with 7 bases sitting between them. CDR3 DNA: TGCAGCGTGGAGCGGTACAATGAGCAGTTCTTC. Amino acids: CSVERYNEQFF.

The chain couples TRBV6-1 to TRBJ1-4; 7 bases match TRBD1. The germline V gene has CDR1 MNHNS and CDR2 SASEGT. J gave up 11 bases and V 3 bases, and 9 bases lay outside the gene matches. The CDR3 runs 14 residues. The CDR3 DNA sequence: TGTGCCAGCAGTGACGAGGGGGCTCTAGGGAAACTGTTTTTT. Amino acid sequence: CASSDEGALGKLFF.

The CDR3 bases are TGTGCCAGCAGTGATAACATGCCCGACAGTTCTAACTATGGCTACACCTTC. Amino acid sequence: CASSDNMPDSSNYGYTF. The rearrangement joins TRBV28 to TRBJ1-2, with D possibly TRBD1 on 5 matching bases. CDR1 and CDR2 from the germline V gene are MDHEN and SYDVKM. Trimming stripped 5 bases from V and 0 bases from J, with 19 bases between. CDR3 length: 17 amino acids.

The V and J genes are TRBV6-1 and TRBJ1-2; D is perhaps TRBD1 (5 bases). Germline-derived CDR1 and CDR2 are MNHNS and SASEGT. Trimming removed 2 bases from V and 7 bases from J, with 17 bases in between. CDR3 length: 15 residues. This chain's CDR3 is CASSETLGGNGGYTF. CDR3 bases: TGTGCCAGCAGTGAAACCCTGGGGGGTAACGGTGGCTACACCTTC.

This clone was seen more than once but under ten times. The chain combines TRBV28 with TRBJ2-7; TRBD1 matches at 8 bases. From germline, CDR1 is MDHEN and CDR2 SYDVKM. The CDR3 is made up of 15 amino acids. Trimming removed 4 bases from V and 3 bases from J; junction bases left unmatched: 8. CDR3 sequence: CASSYGQGVDYEQYF. CDR3 nucleotides: TGTGCCAGCAGTTACGGACAGGGTGTCGACTACGAGCAGTACTTC.

The chain recombines TRBV27 with TRBJ2-5, with 9 nucleotides matching TRBD1. With 1 base clipped from V and 1 base from J, the junction kept 4 bases outside the gene matches. CDR3 length equals 16 residues. Germline CDR1 MNHEY, CDR2 SMNVEV (reference sequence). The CDR3 region is CASSLLETGGQETQYF. For the CDR3, the DNA is TGTGCCAGCAGTTTATTGGAGACAGGGGGCCAAGAGACCCAGTACTTC.

The V call is TRBV5-4, the J call TRBJ1-3; D ambiguous. Trimming removed 0 bases from V and 0 bases from J, with 10 bases in between. The CDR3 loop spans 16 amino acids. Looked up from germline, CDR1 is SGHNT and CDR2 is YYREEE (reference sequence). CDR3 DNA sequence: TGTGCCAGCAGCTTGGATCCGGGTAGCTCTGGAAACACCATATATTTT. Amino acid sequence: CASSLDPGSSGNTIYF.

This chain links TRBV11-2 with TRBJ1-6; D might be TRBD1 (6 bases). CDR3 size: 14 residues. Between the trimmed V and J ends, which lost 0 bases and 9 bases, there was a span of 9 bases. Germline V CDR1 and CDR2: SGHAT, FQNNGV. The CDR3 sequence is CASSLEGASSPLHF. CDR3 in DNA: TGTGCCAGCAGCTTAGAGGGGGCAAGTTCACCCCTCCACTTT.

Only one count was recorded for this clone. The chain links TRBV7-2 to TRBJ2-1, with D possibly being TRBD2 (5 bases). Germline CDR1 is SGHTA and CDR2 is FQGNSA. V was pared by 5 bases and J by 9 bases, with 14 bases between. The CDR3 is 13 residues long. CDR3 residues: CASSATNRREQFF. The CDR3, as DNA: TGTGCCAGCAGCGCGACTAACCGTCGTGAGCAGTTCTTC.

By share, this clone counts as medium-sized. The gene calls are TRBV5-1 and TRBJ1-1; TRBD1 agrees at 7 bases. V gave up 3 bases and J gave up 5 bases; unmatched junction bases: 7. Germline assignment: CDR1 SGHRS and CDR2 YFSETQ. The CDR3 has 14 amino acids. The CDR3 protein is CASSSEQGRTEAFF. The CDR3 region has the DNA TGCGCCAGCAGCTCGGAACAGGGGAGGACTGAAGCTTTCTTT.

This chain connects TRBV2 to TRBJ2-1; 10 nucleotides match TRBD2. The V segment lost 4 bases and the J segment 4 bases; nucleotides outside the gene matches: 1. CDR3 length: 14 amino acids. The germline CDR1 and CDR2 sequences are SNHLY and FYNNEI. In DNA, the CDR3 is TGTGCCAGCAGTGGACTAGCGGGTTACAATGAGCAGTTCTTC. It encodes CASSGLAGYNEQFF.